The 18 T cell receptor beta chains below come from one sample, sequenced in a study of T cell responses to AZD1222 COVID-19 vaccine. The method was immunoSEQ multiplex PCR; TCRdb's version includes in-frame clones alone and lacks a portion of them. The sample lists 150,000 to 200,000 clones, about 90% seen once, with about 2.1% in the top ten. The source material was peripheral blood, sampled 28 days after the second AZD1222 dose. These receptors were obtained from an adult who received the AZD1222 COVID-19 vaccine.

The V gene is TRBV4-2, the J gene TRBJ1-4; D is uncertain. This CDR3 is 15 amino acids long. Per germline, CDR1 LGHNA and CDR2 YNFKEQ. V lost 0 bases to trimming and J lost 8 bases, with 13 bases between them. The chain's CDR3 is CASSQDLGLGEKLFF. The CDR3 nucleotides are TGTGCCAGCAGCCAAGATTTAGGGCTGGGGGAAAAACTGTTTTTT.

The V and J genes are TRBV7-6 and TRBJ1-6; no clear D gene. Trimming removed 1 base from V and 9 bases from J, with 22 bases in between. The CDR3 consists of 18 residues. CDR1 is SGHVS and CDR2 is FNYEAQ in the germline V gene. The CDR3 DNA reads as TGTGCCAGCAGCTTAGAGCATCCAGGCGGAAATAGTGGTTCACCCCTCCACTTT. It yields the protein CASSLEHPGGNSGSPLHF.

The V call is TRBV7-2, the J call TRBJ2-1, with 12 bases identical to TRBD1. Unmatched junction bases numbered 5, after V lost 6 bases and J lost 8 bases. There are 14 residues in the CDR3. Germline assignment: CDR1 SGHTA and CDR2 FQGNSA. This CDR3 is CASRSGTGGHEQFF. The DNA of the CDR3 is TGTGCCAGCAGGTCCGGGACAGGGGGCCATGAGCAGTTCTTC.

The rearrangement uses TRBV2 and TRBJ2-1; 8 bases line up with TRBD2. Germline values: CDR1 SNHLY, CDR2 FYNNEI. V dropped 10 bases and J dropped 9; count of bases not matched to a gene: 14. The CDR3 extends over 14 amino acids. The CDR3 reads CATSTGGPWSEQFF. DNA of the CDR3: TGTGCCACCTCGACGGGGGGGCCTTGGAGTGAGCAGTTCTTC.

The rearrangement uses TRBV3-1 (or the pseudogene TRBV3-2) and TRBJ1-2; D gene ambiguous. The CDR3 extends over 16 amino acids. Germline V gives CDR1 LGHDT, CDR2 YNNKEL (reference sequence). The V and J ends lost 0 bases and 8 bases respectively, with 19 bases between them. CDR3 protein: CASSQEKGYIYGGYTF. The CDR3 nucleotides are TGTGCCAGCAGCCAAGAGAAGGGCTACATCTATGGCGGCTACACCTTC.

CDR3: CASRTAGGVDEQYF. The CDR3 nucleotides read TGTGCCAGCAGGACGGCGGGAGGGGTGGACGAGCAGTACTTC. The chain has TRBV27 and TRBJ2-7, with 9 bases that match TRBD2. The V gene end was trimmed by 6 bases and the J gene end by 5 bases; junction bases not matched to a gene: 8. The germline V gene has CDR1 MNHEY and CDR2 SMNVEV (reference sequence). The CDR3 loop spans 14 amino acids.

This clone was recorded only once. The chain recombines TRBV9 with TRBJ1-4; tentative D call: TRBD1 (6 bases). The length of the CDR3 is 15 residues. CDR1 and CDR2 from the germline V gene are SGDLS and YYNGEE. V lost 0 bases and J 4 bases, leaving 10 bases between the germline ends. The CDR3 loop reads CASSVEGGINEKLFF. The CDR3 DNA follows: TGTGCCAGCAGCGTAGAAGGGGGAATTAATGAAAAACTGTTTTTT. The variable domain in full, with the rest retrieved from reference TRBV9 and TRBJ1-4, is DSGVTQTPKHLITATGQRVTLRCSPRSGDLSVYWYQQSLDQGLQFLIQYYNGEERAKGNILERFSAQQFPDLHSELNLSSLELGDSALYFCASSVEGGINEKLFFGSGTQLSVL.

This sequence joins TRBV3-1 (or the pseudogene TRBV3-2) and TRBJ1-5; TRBD1 is a possible D gene (5 bases). Germline V gene data show CDR1 as LGHDT and CDR2 as YNNKEL (reference sequence). Deletions cut 0 bases from V and 0 bases from J, with 12 bases between. There are 17 residues in the CDR3. CDR3 loop: CASSQDRGLYSNQPQHF. For the CDR3, the DNA is TGTGCCAGCAGCCAAGATCGGGGCCTGTATAGCAATCAGCCCCAGCATTTT.

This chain connects TRBV4-1 to TRBJ1-6, with 7 bases fitting TRBD1. The V gene end was trimmed by 2 bases and the J gene end by 7 bases; junction bases not matched to a gene: 8. The germline V gene encodes CDR1 MGHRA and CDR2 YSYEKL. The CDR3 sequence is 16 residues long. DNA for the CDR3: TGCGCCAGCAGCCAACCTCGACAGGGTTGGAATTCACCCCTCCACTTT. Its translation is CASSQPRQGWNSPLHF.

This rearrangement joins TRBV10-3 to TRBJ1-1; D is unresolved. The CDR3 has 13 amino acids. Germline-derived CDR1 and CDR2 are ENHRY and SYGVKD. V was clipped by 1 base and J by 4 bases, with 7 bases between them. CDR3 coding DNA: TGTGCCATCAGTGAGTGGTCCGGCACTGAAGCTTTCTTT. Translated, it gives CAISEWSGTEAFF.

V and J are TRBV19 and TRBJ1-5; 7 nucleotides match TRBD1. Looked up from germline, CDR1 is LNHDA and CDR2 is SQIVND (reference sequence). The CDR3 has 15 amino acids. J lost 3 bases, V lost 6 bases, and 8 bases had no gene match. The CDR3, as DNA: TGTGCCAGTAGGCGGGACAGAAAGAACAATCAGCCCCAGCATTTT. Amino acid sequence: CASRRDRKNNQPQHF.

The gene calls are TRBV30 and TRBJ1-6; D may be TRBD1 (6 bases). The CDR3 runs 14 residues. V lost 0 bases and J lost 7, with 10 bases in between. In germline, CDR1 is GTSNPN, CDR2 SVGIG (reference sequence). CDR3 sequence: CAWSVWGRNSPLHF. CDR3 DNA sequence: TGTGCCTGGAGTGTGTGGGGGCGGAATTCACCCCTCCACTTT.

This chain connects TRBV3-1 (or the pseudogene TRBV3-2) to TRBJ1-5; 8 nucleotides match TRBD1. CDR3 length equals 14 residues. The J segment lost 6 bases and the V segment lost 5 bases, leaving 6 bases of the junction unmatched. Germline assignment: CDR1 LGHDT and CDR2 YNNKEL (reference sequence). The CDR3 nucleotides are TGTGCCAGCAGCAGCGGACAGGGCGGTCAGCCCCAGCATTTT. Translation gives CASSSGQGGQPQHF.

The gene calls are TRBV25-1 and TRBJ1-3; D is undetermined. V shed 7 bases and J shed 7 bases, with 17 bases lying between them. The CDR3 runs 14 residues. Germline V gene lookup returns CDR1 MGHDK and CDR2 SYGVNS. Here the CDR3 reads CASKSVGVYNTIYF. DNA of the CDR3: TGTGCCAGCAAATCTGTGGGAGTTTACAACACCATATATTTT.

This sequence joins TRBV11-3 and TRBJ2-1; D unclear. The CDR3 loop spans 14 amino acids. The germline CDR1 and CDR2 sequences are SGHNT and YENEEA. V gave up 4 bases and J gave up 0 bases, with 7 bases separating them. The CDR3 here is CASSSEGSYNEQFF. CDR3 in DNA: TGTGCCAGCAGCTCAGAAGGCTCCTACAATGAGCAGTTCTTC.

As to this clone: Germline is not matched at one junction end, which may reflect a read error. V and J are TRBV6-5 and TRBJ1-2; maybe TRBD1 (6 bases). The CDR3 sequence is 12 residues long. Germline CDR1 MNHEY, CDR2 SVGAGI. The CDR3 spells CATSRGAYGYTF. CDR3 sequence (DNA): TGTGCCACCAGTCGGGGGGCCTATGGCTACACCTTC.

The chain recombines TRBV7-9 with TRBJ1-1; D unresolved. V lost 1 base, J lost 6 bases, and 6 bases lay in between. The CDR3 contains 12 residues. Per germline, CDR1 SEHNR and CDR2 FQNEAQ (reference sequence). This CDR3 reads CASSLGGSEAFF. The CDR3 DNA sequence: TGTGCCAGCAGCTTAGGAGGGTCTGAAGCTTTCTTT.

The chain has TRBV2 and TRBJ2-5; 14 nucleotides match TRBD2. CDR3 length: 16 residues. Germline V gene sequence: CDR1 SNHLY, CDR2 FYNNEI. V was pared by 4 bases and J by 6 bases, with 7 bases of the junction left unmatched. The CDR3 reads CASSVGLAGVIKTQYF. The CDR3 region has the DNA TGTGCCAGCAGTGTGGGACTAGCGGGGGTCATTAAGACCCAGTACTTC.